These 10 T cell receptor beta chains came from one sample sequenced in a study of OX40 agonist ivuxolimab in advanced cancers. TCRdb's table, derived via immunoSEQ multiplex PCR, lists solely in-frame clones and lacks some. The sample has roughly 50,000 clones; 77% are singletons. Sequenced here: CD4+ or CD8+ T cells sorted from blood, sampled in a trial of the OX40 agonist ivuxolimab. The receptors shown here come from an adult with an advanced solid tumor such as melanoma, head and neck, liver or kidney cancer.

The chain has TRBV28 and TRBJ2-5, with 8 bases aligning to TRBD2. Germline V lookup: CDR1 MDHEN, CDR2 SYDVKM. J lost 4 bases, V lost 7 bases, and 11 bases had no gene match. The CDR3 is made up of 15 amino acids. The CDR3 nucleotides read TGTGCCAGCACCCCTCCCGGGAGGGGGGGAGAGACCCAGTACTTC. It is translated as CASTPPGRGGETQYF. Drawing the rest from reference TRBV28 and TRBJ2-5, the complete variable domain is DVKVTQSSRYLVKRTGEKVFLECVQDMDHENMFWYRQDPGLGLRLIYFSYDVKMKEKGDIPEGYSVSREKKERFSLILESASTNQTSMYLCASTPPGRGGETQYFGPGTRLLVL.

This clone was detected once. This chain joins TRBV18 and TRBJ1-1; D is undetermined. The CDR3 has 14 residues. Trimming stripped 3 bases from V and 5 bases from J, with 13 bases between. The V gene's germline CDR1 is KGHSH and CDR2 LQKENI. CDR3 nucleotides: TGTGCCAGCTCACCTTGGACCGAGTCAACTGAAGCTTTCTTT. Amino acid sequence: CASSPWTESTEAFF.

The chain joins TRBV7-2 to TRBJ1-2; 8 nucleotides agree with TRBD1. The V gene end was trimmed by 5 bases and the J gene end by 1 base; junction bases not matched to a gene: 9. The CDR3 is 16 amino acids. Germline V gene sequence: CDR1 SGHTA, CDR2 FQGNSA. The CDR3 DNA reads TGTGCCAGCAGCCGGACCGGGACAGGAATTAACTATGGCTACACCTTC. Encoded protein: CASSRTGTGINYGYTF.

The chain has TRBV5-1 and TRBJ1-1; 9 bases align to TRBD1. Germline CDR1 and CDR2: SGHRS and YFSETQ. This CDR3 contains 15 residues. V lost 0 bases to trimming and J lost 5 bases; unmatched junction nucleotides: 5. The CDR3 nucleotides are TGCGCCAGCAGCTTGGGACAGGGGGGAGCGACTGAAGCTTTCTTT. Its protein product is CASSLGQGGATEAFF.

This clone has more than one count but fewer than ten. The V and J genes are TRBV28 and TRBJ1-2; TRBD1 agrees at 8 bases. There are 13 residues in the CDR3. The V gene end was trimmed by 3 bases and the J gene end by 8 bases; junction bases not matched to a gene: 5. Looked up from germline, CDR1 is MDHEN and CDR2 is SYDVKM. The CDR3 nucleotides are TGTGCCAGCAGTTTGACAGGGGCAGGAGGCTACACCTTC. This sequence encodes CASSLTGAGGYTF.

In its sample, this clone was seen once. The V gene is TRBV11-2, the J gene TRBJ2-3; D is undetermined. Germline assignment: CDR1 SGHAT and CDR2 FQNNGV. The CDR3 has 13 amino acids. V was clipped by 5 bases and J by 14 bases, with 20 bases between them. CDR3 sequence (DNA): TGTGCCAGCAGCCGCGTCGGAGTGATCTACCCGTATTTT. Protein sequence: CASSRVGVIYPYF.

The chain uses TRBV30 and TRBJ1-1, with D unresolved. The CDR3 runs to 13 residues. Germline V lookup: CDR1 GTSNPN, CDR2 SVGIG (reference sequence). V lost 2 bases and J lost 0, with 7 bases in between. The DNA of the CDR3 is TGTGCCTGGAGTACAAAGGTGAACACTGAAGCTTTCTTT. Translating gives CAWSTKVNTEAFF.

The rearrangement uses TRBV5-1 and TRBJ2-2, with 9 bases fitting TRBD2. Germline CDR1 is SGHRS and CDR2 is YFSETQ. The CDR3 runs to 16 residues. The junction had 4 bases not matched to a gene; V was cut back by 0 bases and J by 4 bases. CDR3: CASSLDPSGTTGELFF. Here the CDR3 DNA reads TGCGCCAGCAGCTTGGATCCTAGCGGGACCACCGGGGAGCTGTTTTTT.

This chain joins TRBV5-1 and TRBJ2-7; D perhaps matches TRBD1 (5 bases). Trimming left V 2 bases short and J 1 base short, with 13 bases between. The germline V gene has CDR1 SGHRS and CDR2 YFSETQ. The CDR3 contains 15 residues. DNA for the CDR3: TGCGCCAGCAGCTTTGATGACAGCCTTTCCTACGAGCAGTACTTC. It specifies CASSFDDSLSYEQYF.

This clone was found once. CDR3: CASSLVAANSPLHF. In DNA, the CDR3 is TGCGCCAGCAGCTTGGTAGCAGCGAATTCACCCCTCCACTTT. The chain uses TRBV5-1 and TRBJ1-6; D uncertain. The CDR3 runs to 14 residues. Germline values: CDR1 SGHRS, CDR2 YFSETQ. V shed 0 bases and J shed 7 bases, with 8 bases lying between them. Combining the CDR3 with reference TRBV5-1 and TRBJ1-6 gives the whole variable domain KAGVTQTPRYLIKTRGQQVTLSCSPISGHRSVSWYQQTPGQGLQFLFEYFSETQRNKGNFPGRFSGRQFSNSRSEMNVSTLELGDSALYLCASSLVAANSPLHFGNGTRLTVT.